The rows below give T cell receptor beta chains drawn from one sample of a study of identical twins. TCRdb itself ran the 5' RACE reads through MiXCR, one entry per CDR3 protein. The repertoire holds about 530,000 distinct CDR3 sequences, with roughly 15% as singletons. Another study also made use of these data, one on yellow fever vaccine responses in identical twins.

The specimen was CD4+ T cells sorted from blood. These receptors were collected from a woman aged 18-29 years in good health. Each CDR3 is given with its conserved first and last residue. Clone size is given for some rows only: seen once, a few or many times, or a class if the clone is expanded.

few,TRBV10-3,CAISEDALNQPQHF
few,TRBV12-5,CASGLADSSKQPQHF
few,TRBV29-1,CSVSGTKAPEAFF
few,TRBV5-1,CASSPNREGNTEAFF
-,TRBV12-3/TRBV12-4,CASSLGGAGGTEAFF
-,TRBV23-1,CASSQFYRSTANTGELFF
few,TRBV12-3/TRBV12-4,CASTLRGANTGELFF
-,TRBV2,CASSDVGNTEAFF
few,TRBV7-3,CASSFDRTETQYF
few,TRBV12-5,CASGPISSFHEQYF
many,TRBV5-1,CASSLTGSLTYEQYF
few,TRBV5-1,CASSGGGRQETQYF
few,TRBV3-1,CASSPTNVWAETQYF
few,TRBV20-1,CSAIGDYEQYF
-,TRBV20-1,CSARDRQGAIDYGYTF
-,TRBV7-9,CASSLAMGSNEQYF